This entry concerns a single T cell receptor (beta chain). Its antigen is unknown. A much larger clone differs by one base, so this may be a read error. RNA was extracted from bulk tissue without any cell sorting. This record comes from a study of tumor and adjacent non-tumor tissue in lung cancer. Study overall: Patients comprised 12 adenocarcinoma, 2 squamous cell carcinoma and 1 small cell lung cancer.

The CDR3 length is 13 residues. Germline V CDR1 and CDR2: MNHNS, SASEGT. A modified ARM-PCR protocol with three rounds of nested PCR amplified TCRbeta. TCRdb itself ran the multiplex PCR reads through MiXCR, one entry per CDR3 protein. This repertoire shows 120,000 or so distinct CDR3 sequences, roughly 64% found once; its top ten account for over 10%. Findings and caveats of the study: Tumor repertoires had a smaller top 100 clone share than normal lung.

Sequenced material: lung tumor tissue. This sequence joins TRBV6-1 and TRBJ1-3; no clear D gene. This clonotype was obtained from a man aged 30 to 39 with non-small cell lung cancer. The CDR3 DNA is TGTGCCAGCAGTTACGAGGGTGGAAACACCGTATATTTT. This sequence encodes CASSYEGGNTVYF.